This T cell receptor beta chain was sequenced during a study of Graves' ophthalmopathy and Graves' hyperthyroidism. General observations from the study: Ophthalmopathy was separated from stable hyperthyroidism by a 13-signature model with approximately 90% sensitivity and around 81% specificity.

This clonotype was counted many times. Its target is not known. The CDR3 is 15 amino acids. Germline CDR1 and CDR2: SNHLY and FYNNEI. V lost 3 bases and J lost 0, with 9 bases in between. Exclusion applied to patients with other autoimmune diseases, uncontrolled infections, pregnancy or lactation. Physicians reached a diagnosis by relying on clinical symptoms, serum thyroxine, TRAb, thyroid ultrasound and orbital computed tomography. It was from around 10 ml of fresh peripheral blood that the PBMCs came. For repertoire sequencing, the TCR beta CDR3 regions were amplified from RNA transcripts. Second-round multiplex PCR came after first-round RT-PCR with HTBI primers. TCRdb processed the multiplex PCR reads anew with MiXCR; each CDR3 protein has one entry. The data hold 340,000 or so distinct CDR3 sequences, with around a sixth observed a single time.

The source of this sequence is an adult man with Graves' ophthalmopathy. The sample consisted of peripheral blood. This chain uses TRBV2 with TRBJ1-5, with unresolved D. The DNA for the CDR3 is TGTGCCAGCAGTGAGTGGCAGCATAGCAATCAGCCCCAGCATTTT. Encoded protein: CASSEWQHSNQPQHF.